This TCR beta chain was obtained from a study of beta chain features in type 1 diabetes. This CDR3 contains 14 residues. V lost 6 bases and J 0 bases, leaving 10 bases between the germline ends. Germline V gives CDR1 SGHRS, CDR2 YFSETQ. What was sequenced were expressed TCRB transcripts, since all of the isolated RNA had been reverse transcribed. Profiling relied on immunoSEQ multiplex PCR, and the TCRdb table lists in-frame clones only, not all of them. The sample consists of over 650,000 clones, around 15% of them appearing once. Findings and caveats of the study: A PCR bias possibly favoring shorter templates would apply equally to patients and controls. Within each of all four CD4+ subsets, Type 1 diabetes patients had TCRB CDR3s that were moderately but significantly shorter. No resolution was reached here on whether HLA type influences TCRB rearrangement. Reduced insertions and increased deletions marked VDJ junctions in type 1 diabetes patients.

On average, the one heparinised blood draw given by each donor was approximately 0.12 L. This clone has a handful of counts. Its antigen is unidentified. The sequenced sample was naive CD4+ T cells from blood. This TCR was recovered from a man younger than 35 with type 1 diabetes. The chain has TRBV5-1 and TRBJ2-1, with a tentative D call TRBD1 (6 bases). The CDR3 here is CASTPGVSYNEQFF. As DNA, the CDR3 is TGCGCCAGCACCCCAGGGGTCTCCTACAATGAGCAGTTCTTC.